The 18 T cell receptor beta chains in this list originate from one sample, sequenced in a study of blood T cells in healthy people across ages (dated by TCRdb to 2013 to 2016). Receptors were amplified or captured by 5' RACE. The instrument was an Illumina HiSeq 2500. A second PCR of roughly 7 to 11 cycles was performed with a sample-barcoded 5' primer and a J-beta primer mix. TCRdb's own reprocessing of the public reads used fastp at Q25 and MiXCR and kept productive beta chains. Each entry merges the rows of one CDR3 protein and shows their most common DNA and genes. Recorded for this sample are approximately 830,000 distinct CDR3 sequences; about 59% of them occurred a single time. Around a quarter of the sample goes to the ten largest clones. The sequenced sample was blood. The receptors stem from a man under 40 in good health.

The chain carries TRBV20-1 and TRBJ2-5, with TRBD2 matching 8 bases. The V gene end was trimmed by 7 bases and the J gene end by 2 bases; junction bases not matched to a gene: 9. The germline V gene has CDR1 DFQATT and CDR2 SNEGSKA (reference sequence). This CDR3 comprises 14 residues. The CDR3 reads CSVLAGQGQETQYF. The CDR3 DNA reads as TGCAGTGTGCTAGCGGGTCAAGGTCAAGAGACCCAGTACTTC.

V is TRBV12-3 or TRBV12-4 and J is TRBJ2-1; D is uncertain. V was shortened by 1 base and J by 4 bases, with 8 bases between the two germline ends. CDR3 size: 14 residues. The CDR3 nucleotides read TGTGCCAGCAGTTTAGTCGGCCCATACAATGAGCAGTTCTTC. This encodes CASSLVGPYNEQFF.

There are a few counts of this clonotype. The chain links TRBV10-3 to TRBJ2-1; 13 bases are a match to TRBD2. CDR1 and CDR2 from the germline V gene are ENHRY and SYGVKD. V dropped 8 bases and J dropped 9; count of bases not matched to a gene: 7. CDR3 length: 14 residues. CDR3 bases: TGTGCCATCTTAAGGACTAGCGGGGGTCTTGAGCAGTTCTTC. Translated, it gives CAILRTSGGLEQFF.

The chain joins TRBV11-1 to TRBJ1-1, with D hard to call. V was trimmed by 1 base and J by 3 bases, leaving 9 bases between them. From germline, CDR1 is SGHAT and CDR2 FQDESV (reference sequence). This CDR3 is 14 amino acids long. This chain's CDR3 is CASSLDTSYTEAFF. The CDR3 DNA follows: TGTGCCAGCAGCTTAGATACGTCTTACACTGAAGCTTTCTTT.

The rearrangement uses TRBV20-1 and TRBJ2-4; possible D gene TRBD2, 5 bases. Germline-derived CDR1 and CDR2 are DFQATT and SNEGSKA (reference sequence). The germline V and J ends were trimmed by 6 bases and 13 bases, with 16 bases remaining between them. This CDR3 contains 11 residues. This chain's CDR3 is CSAKSPGKQYF. The CDR3 bases are TGCAGTGCCAAGAGCCCGGGAAAGCAGTACTTC.

This clonotype was counted a few times. This chain joins TRBV2 and TRBJ1-5, with D uncertain. The V end lost 7 bases, the J end lost 5 bases, and 15 bases lay between the germline ends. Germline lookup yields CDR1 SNHLY and CDR2 FYNNEI. The CDR3 is 14 amino acids. CDR3 amino acids: CASTTGEGYQPQHF. The CDR3 region has the DNA TGTGCCAGCACGACGGGAGAAGGATATCAGCCCCAGCATTTT.

A few counts support this clonotype. The V gene is TRBV20-1, the J gene TRBJ2-5, with D possibly matching TRBD1 (5 bases). Trimming pared 3 bases from V and 5 bases from J, leaving 16 bases between. Germline V CDR1 and CDR2: DFQATT, SNEGSKA (reference sequence). This CDR3 has 14 amino acids. In nucleotides, the CDR3 is TGCAGTGCTAGTCCTGGGGCGGCTGGGGAGACCCAGTACTTC. This codes for CSASPGAAGETQYF.

This clonotype came up a few times. The chain carries TRBV29-1 and TRBJ2-1; TRBD2 matches at 9 bases. The germline gives CDR1 SQVTM, CDR2 ANQGSEA. The CDR3 spans 13 residues. The junction had 6 bases not matched to a gene; V was cut back by 5 bases and J by 7 bases. This CDR3 reads CSVSPSGANEQFF. The CDR3 DNA follows: TGCAGCGTTAGTCCTAGCGGGGCGAATGAGCAGTTCTTC.

This chain connects TRBV4-2 to TRBJ2-4; TRBD2 might be the D (7 bases). Germline V gene lookup returns CDR1 LGHNA and CDR2 YNFKEQ. Trimming shortened V by 1 base and J by 5 bases, and 18 bases separated the two germline ends. CDR3 length: 17 amino acids. The CDR3 sequence: CASSQVGPRGGENIQYF. As DNA, the CDR3 is TGTGCCAGCAGCCAAGTCGGGCCTAGGGGGGGGGAAAACATTCAGTACTTC.

This clonotype has just a few counts. J is TRBJ1-5 and V is TRBV28; unclear D gene. Germline V gene data show CDR1 as MDHEN and CDR2 as SYDVKM. V was shortened by 0 bases and J by 4 bases, with 13 bases between the two germline ends. This CDR3 comprises 16 residues. CDR3 residues: CASSLWASEVNQPQHF. In DNA form, the CDR3 reads TGTGCCAGCAGTTTATGGGCCAGCGAAGTAAATCAGCCCCAGCATTTT.

The chain carries TRBV21-1 and TRBJ1-1. TRBV21-1 is tagged as a pseudogene. This CDR3 comprises 17 residues. CDR3 sequence (DNA): TGTGCCAGCATATCAAATATAAAGGGAACCATTAACACTGAAGCTTTCTTT. Encoded protein: CASISNIKGTINTEAFF.

The genes are TRBV6-2 or TRBV6-3 and TRBJ2-3, with D perhaps matching TRBD2 (6 bases). In germline, CDR1 is MNHEY, CDR2 SVGEGT. There are 15 residues in the CDR3. Trimming left V 10 bases short and J 6 bases short, with 23 bases between. As DNA, the CDR3 is TGTGCCACTCGAAACCCGGGACTTTACACGGATACGCAGTATTTT. Protein product: CATRNPGLYTDTQYF.

V and J are TRBV6-2 or TRBV6-3 and TRBJ1-2; D gene uncertain. CDR3 length: 13 amino acids. In germline, CDR1 is MNHEY, CDR2 SVGEGT. The V gene lost 7 bases and the J gene lost 4 bases, with 13 bases spanning the gap. The CDR3 region has the DNA TGTGCCAGCAAGGAAGAGGAGCCCTATGGCTACACCTTC. Translated, it gives CASKEEEPYGYTF.

J is TRBJ1-2 and V is TRBV13; TRBD1 might be the D (5 bases). V lost 5 bases and J lost 3, with 28 bases in between. The length of the CDR3 is 19 residues. Germline loops: CDR1 PRHDT, CDR2 FYEKMQ (reference sequence). The CDR3 protein is CASSGGLVALYRLDYGYTF. The CDR3 DNA reads as TGTGCCAGCAGCGGGGGACTGGTTGCCCTCTACCGGTTGGACTATGGCTACACCTTC. The variable domain in full, completed from reference TRBV13 and TRBJ1-2, reads AAGVIQSPRHLIKEKRETATLKCYPIPRHDTVYWYQQGPGQDPQFLISFYEKMQSDKGSIPDRFSAQQFSDYHSELNMSSLELGDSALYFCASSGGLVALYRLDYGYTFGSGTRLTVV.

V gene TRBV12-3 or TRBV12-4 combines with J gene TRBJ2-5, with 9 bases identical to TRBD1. The better agreement between TRBJ2-7 and the DNA end casts doubt on the J call. The CDR3 loop spans 15 amino acids. CDR3 coding DNA: TGTGCCAGCAGTTTGGGGACAGGGTCCTTCTACGAGCAGTACTTC. Translation: CASSLGTGSFYEQYF.

The chain joins TRBV24-1 to TRBJ1-6; the D is unclear. Germline CDR1 is KGHDR and CDR2 is SFDVKD. This CDR3 has 14 residues. Trimming took off 5 bases at V and 6 bases at J, with 10 bases between the two ends. The CDR3 sequence: CATSAGVSNSPLHF. The CDR3 DNA sequence: TGTGCCACCAGTGCCGGGGTGAGTAATTCACCCCTCCACTTT.

V usage is TRBV25-1 and J usage is TRBJ2-3; no definite D call. The CDR3 consists of 13 residues. In germline, CDR1 is MGHDK, CDR2 SYGVNS. With 2 bases removed from V and 5 bases from J, the gap between germline ends came to 8 bases. CDR3 sequence (DNA): TGTGCCAGCAGTGAACGAGGAAAAGATACGCAGTATTTT. Its translation is CASSERGKDTQYF. The full variable domain, with the rest looked up from reference TRBV25-1 and TRBJ2-3, is EADIYQTPRYLVIGTGKKITLECSQTMGHDKMYWYQQDPGMELHLIHYSYGVNSTEKGDLSSESTVSRIRTEHFPLTLESARPSHTSQYLCASSERGKDTQYFGPGTRLTVL.

J is TRBJ2-7 and V is TRBV10-3; D might be TRBD1 (5 bases). Between the trimmed V and J ends, which lost 5 bases and 3 bases, there was a span of 23 bases. CDR1 and CDR2 from the germline V gene are ENHRY and SYGVKD. CDR3 length equals 17 residues. The CDR3 protein is CAISRIPLTDPGYEQYF. The CDR3 region has the DNA TGTGCCATCAGTAGGATCCCCCTGACAGATCCAGGCTACGAGCAGTACTTC.